A single sample gave rise to the 5 T cell receptor beta chains below, sequenced in a study of T cell repertoires in cytomegalovirus infection. No antigen is known for these receptors. One entry per CDR3 protein results from TCRdb running MiXCR on the reads. Among around 570,000 distinct CDR3 sequences, just under 40% were seen once, and the ten largest hold around 48%. Sample: cultured PBMCs, taken from culture after CMV antigen stimulation. All receptors come from a human donor in good health (CMV status not recorded). Some clones in this sample may be carry-over from other donors' samples.

V gene TRBV19 combines with J gene TRBJ1-5; D gene ambiguous. The germline CDR1 and CDR2 sequences are LNHDA and SQIVND (reference sequence). The V gene lost 2 bases and the J gene lost 0 bases, with 8 bases spanning the gap. The CDR3 consists of 15 residues. As DNA, the CDR3 is TGTGCCAGTAGTATAACAGCCTATAGCAATCAGCCCCAGCATTTT. It codes for CASSITAYSNQPQHF.

A few counts support this clonotype. The gene calls are TRBV10-3 and TRBJ2-5, with 8 nucleotides matching TRBD2. The length of the CDR3 is 14 residues. Germline V gene data show CDR1 as ENHRY and CDR2 as SYGVKD. Trimming at V came to 6 bases and at J to 0 bases, leaving 3 bases not matched to a gene. The CDR3 reads CAIRFSGDQETQYF. The CDR3 nucleotides are TGTGCCATCAGGTTTAGCGGGGACCAAGAGACCCAGTACTTC.

V gene TRBV9 combines with J gene TRBJ1-5; a weak D match, TRBD1 (6 bases). Trimming took off 4 bases at V and 2 bases at J, with 10 bases between the two ends. The length of the CDR3 is 14 residues. Germline CDR1 reads SGDLS; CDR2 reads YYNGEE. The CDR3 sequence is CASSQGHRNQPQHF. CDR3 nucleotides: TGTGCCAGCAGCCAGGGACACCGCAATCAGCCCCAGCATTTT.

V is TRBV19 and J is TRBJ2-4; D perhaps matches TRBD1 (6 bases). V shed 2 bases and J shed 9 bases, with 14 bases lying between them. Germline loops: CDR1 LNHDA, CDR2 SQIVND (reference sequence). The CDR3 spans 14 residues. The CDR3 DNA reads TGTGCCAGTAGTATATCCCGGACAGTCGGCATTCAGTACTTC. It specifies CASSISRTVGIQYF.

This clonotype was seen a handful of times. The chain is built from TRBV7-2 and TRBJ2-1; 10 bases agree with TRBD1. This CDR3 has 15 amino acids. With V trimmed by 4 bases and J by 7 bases, 7 bases remained unmatched. In germline, CDR1 is SGHTA, CDR2 FQGNSA. Here the CDR3 DNA reads TGTGCCAGCAGCTCCCAGCCGGGACAGGGGAATGAGCAGTTCTTC. The encoded protein is CASSSQPGQGNEQFF.